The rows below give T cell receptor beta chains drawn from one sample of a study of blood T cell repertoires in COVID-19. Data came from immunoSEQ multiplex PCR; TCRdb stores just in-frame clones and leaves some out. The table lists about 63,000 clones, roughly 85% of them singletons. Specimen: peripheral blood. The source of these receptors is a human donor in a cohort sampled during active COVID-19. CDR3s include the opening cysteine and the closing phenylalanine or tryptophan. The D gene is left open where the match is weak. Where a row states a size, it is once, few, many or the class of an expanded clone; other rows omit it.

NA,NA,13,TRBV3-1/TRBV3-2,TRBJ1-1,TGTGCCAGCAGCCAAGGATACACGACTGAAGCTTTCTTT,CASSQGYTTEAFF
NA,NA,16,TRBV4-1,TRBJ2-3,TGCGCCAGCAGCCGGACAGCGCTCCCTAGCACAGATACGCAGTATTTT,CASSRTALPSTDTQYF
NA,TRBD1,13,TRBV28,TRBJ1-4,TGTGCCAGCGCCGGGACAGGCCCGGAAAAACTGTTTTTT,CASAGTGPEKLFF
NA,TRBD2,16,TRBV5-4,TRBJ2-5,TGTGCCAGCAGCTTTGGCGCGGGGGTGGCTTCGGAGACCCAGTACTTC,CASSFGAGVASETQYF
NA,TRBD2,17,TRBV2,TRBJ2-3,TGTGCCAGCAGTGTAGGACCTAGCGGGGGGAGCACAGATACGCAGTATTTT,CASSVGPSGGSTDTQYF
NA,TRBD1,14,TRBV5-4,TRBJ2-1,TGTGCCAGCAGCTTGGGACAGGGCGGGAATGAGCAGTTCTTC,CASSLGQGGNEQFF
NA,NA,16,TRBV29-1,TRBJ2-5,TGCAGCGTTGAACCAGGGTCGGGACTCATCCGAGAGACCCAGTACTTC,CSVEPGSGLIRETQYF
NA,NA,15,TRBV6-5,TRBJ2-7,TGTGCCAGCAGTTATGTTAGCGGAGGCTCCTACGAGCAGTACTTC,CASSYVSGGSYEQYF
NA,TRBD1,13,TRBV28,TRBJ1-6,TGTGCCACCTCCCGGGACAGAAATTCACCCCTCCACTTT,CATSRDRNSPLHF
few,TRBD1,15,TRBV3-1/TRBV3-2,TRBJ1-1,TGTGCCAGCAGCCAAGAACCGGGACAGCTACATGAAGCTTTCTTT,CASSQEPGQLHEAFF
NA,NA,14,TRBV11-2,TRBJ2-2,TGTGCCAGCAGAGCAACAGGGAACACCGGGGAGCTGTTTTTT,CASRATGNTGELFF
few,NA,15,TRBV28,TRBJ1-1,TGTGCCAGCAGACCTATAGGGAGGGGCAACACTGAAGCTTTCTTT,CASRPIGRGNTEAFF
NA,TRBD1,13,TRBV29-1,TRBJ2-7,TGCAGCGTTAGACAGGGTGCCGGCTACGAGCAGTACTTC,CSVRQGAGYEQYF
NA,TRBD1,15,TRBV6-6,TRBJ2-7,TGTGCCAGCAGAGGGACAGGAGACCTCTCCTACGAGCAGTACTTC,CASRGTGDLSYEQYF
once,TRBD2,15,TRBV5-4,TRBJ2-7,TGTGCCAGCAGCCCCGGACTAGCGGGTCCCTACGAGCAGTACTTC,CASSPGLAGPYEQYF
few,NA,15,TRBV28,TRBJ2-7,TGTGCCAGCAGTCATCCTAGCGACCTGTCCTACGAGCAGTACTTC,CASSHPSDLSYEQYF
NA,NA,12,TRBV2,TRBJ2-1,TGTGCCAGTAGGGGGATTTACAATGAGCAGTTCTTC,CASRGIYNEQFF
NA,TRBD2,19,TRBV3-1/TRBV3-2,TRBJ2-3,TGTGCCAGCAGCCAGTGGGGGGGTGCTAGCGGGGTGAGGACAGATACGCAGTATTTT,CASSQWGGASGVRTDTQYF
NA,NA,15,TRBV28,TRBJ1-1,TGTGCCAGCAGTTCACCGGGGGGGAAGAACACTGAAGCTTTCTTT,CASSSPGGKNTEAFF
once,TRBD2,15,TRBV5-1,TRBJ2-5,TGCGCCAGCAGCCGTAGCGGGGGAGAGCAAGAGACCCAGTACTTC,CASSRSGGEQETQYF
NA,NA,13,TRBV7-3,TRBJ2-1,TGTGCCAGCAGCTCTAACAGGCGGAATGAGCAGTTCTTC,CASSSNRRNEQFF
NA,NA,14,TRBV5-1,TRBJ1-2,TGCGCCAGCAGCGAGGGAGGGGACCTCTATGGCTACACCTTC,CASSEGGDLYGYTF
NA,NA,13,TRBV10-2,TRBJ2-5,TGCGCCAGCAGCCCGACAGACTCCGGGACCCAGTACTTC,CASSPTDSGTQYF
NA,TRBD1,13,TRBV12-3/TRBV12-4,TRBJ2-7,TGTGCCAGCAGTTTCGCGACAGGGAACGAGCAGTACTTC,CASSFATGNEQYF
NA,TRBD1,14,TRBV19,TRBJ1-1,TGTGCCAGTAGTATAGTTCAGGGGGCCTCTGAAGCTTTCTTT,CASSIVQGASEAFF
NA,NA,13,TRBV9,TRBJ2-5,TGTGCCAGCAGCGTAGCAAGTGAGGAGACCCAGTACTTC,CASSVASEETQYF
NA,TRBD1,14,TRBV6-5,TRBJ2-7,TGTGCCTGCACTGCGTGGGACAGTGCCTACGAGCAGTACTTC,CACTAWDSAYEQYF
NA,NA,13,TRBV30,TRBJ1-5,TGTGCCTGGGCCCCTGGGCCCAATCAGCCCCAGCATTTT,CAWAPGPNQPQHF
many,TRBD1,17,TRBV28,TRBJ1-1,TGTGCCAGCAGTTTCCGGACAGGGGGGAAAATCAAAGCTGAAGCTTTCTTT,CASSFRTGGKIKAEAFF
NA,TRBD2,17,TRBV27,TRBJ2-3,TGTGCCAGCAGCCCTAGACTAGCGGGGGGGACCACAGATACGCAGTATTTT,CASSPRLAGGTTDTQYF
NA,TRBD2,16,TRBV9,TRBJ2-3,TGTGCCAGCAGCGTAAGGAGCGGGGGACCCACAGATACGCAGTATTTT,CASSVRSGGPTDTQYF
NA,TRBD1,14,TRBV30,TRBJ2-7,TGTGCCTGGAAATCGGGACAGGGGGTGAGGGAGCAGTACTTC,CAWKSGQGVREQYF
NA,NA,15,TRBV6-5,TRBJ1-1,TGTGCCAGCAGCCTAGCTACAGGGACGAACACTGAAGCTTTCTTT,CASSLATGTNTEAFF
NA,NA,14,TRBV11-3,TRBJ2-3,TGTGCCAGCAGCCCCGAGCGGCGCACAGATACGCAGTATTTT,CASSPERRTDTQYF
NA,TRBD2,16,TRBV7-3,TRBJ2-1,TGTGCCAGCAGCCCAGATGAGCGGGGGGGAGAGAATGAGCAGTTCTTC,CASSPDERGGENEQFF
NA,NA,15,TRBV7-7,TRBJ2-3,TGTGCCAGCAGCTTGAAAGGGGGAGGGACAGATACGCAGTATTTT,CASSLKGGGTDTQYF